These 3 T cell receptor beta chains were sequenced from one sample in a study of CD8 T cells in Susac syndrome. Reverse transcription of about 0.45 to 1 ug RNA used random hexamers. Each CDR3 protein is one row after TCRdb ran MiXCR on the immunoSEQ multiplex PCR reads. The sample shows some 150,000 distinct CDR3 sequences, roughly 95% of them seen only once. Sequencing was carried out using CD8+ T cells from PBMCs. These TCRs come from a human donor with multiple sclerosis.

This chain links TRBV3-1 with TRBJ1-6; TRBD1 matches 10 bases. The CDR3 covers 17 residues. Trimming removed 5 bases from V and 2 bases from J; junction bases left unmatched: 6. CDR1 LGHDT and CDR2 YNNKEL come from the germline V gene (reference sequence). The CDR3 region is CASSSQTGGPYNSPLHF. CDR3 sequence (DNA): TGTGCCAGCAGCTCGCAGACAGGGGGCCCCTATAATTCACCCCTCCACTTT.

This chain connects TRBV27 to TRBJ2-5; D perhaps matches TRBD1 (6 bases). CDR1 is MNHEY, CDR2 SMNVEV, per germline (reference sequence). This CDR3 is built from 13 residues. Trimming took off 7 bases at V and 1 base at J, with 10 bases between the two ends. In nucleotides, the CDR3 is TGTGCCAGCACCGCGACAGGCCAAGAGACCCAGTACTTC. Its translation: CASTATGQETQYF.

CDR3 sequence: CASSQAGSYEQYF. The CDR3 nucleotides are TGCGCCAGCAGCCAAGCGGGGTCATACGAGCAGTACTTC. The chain couples TRBV4-1 to TRBJ2-7, with D maybe TRBD2 (5 bases). Per the germline V gene, CDR1 is MGHRA and CDR2 is YSYEKL. V shed 1 base and J shed 4 bases, with 8 bases lying between them. This CDR3 has 13 residues.